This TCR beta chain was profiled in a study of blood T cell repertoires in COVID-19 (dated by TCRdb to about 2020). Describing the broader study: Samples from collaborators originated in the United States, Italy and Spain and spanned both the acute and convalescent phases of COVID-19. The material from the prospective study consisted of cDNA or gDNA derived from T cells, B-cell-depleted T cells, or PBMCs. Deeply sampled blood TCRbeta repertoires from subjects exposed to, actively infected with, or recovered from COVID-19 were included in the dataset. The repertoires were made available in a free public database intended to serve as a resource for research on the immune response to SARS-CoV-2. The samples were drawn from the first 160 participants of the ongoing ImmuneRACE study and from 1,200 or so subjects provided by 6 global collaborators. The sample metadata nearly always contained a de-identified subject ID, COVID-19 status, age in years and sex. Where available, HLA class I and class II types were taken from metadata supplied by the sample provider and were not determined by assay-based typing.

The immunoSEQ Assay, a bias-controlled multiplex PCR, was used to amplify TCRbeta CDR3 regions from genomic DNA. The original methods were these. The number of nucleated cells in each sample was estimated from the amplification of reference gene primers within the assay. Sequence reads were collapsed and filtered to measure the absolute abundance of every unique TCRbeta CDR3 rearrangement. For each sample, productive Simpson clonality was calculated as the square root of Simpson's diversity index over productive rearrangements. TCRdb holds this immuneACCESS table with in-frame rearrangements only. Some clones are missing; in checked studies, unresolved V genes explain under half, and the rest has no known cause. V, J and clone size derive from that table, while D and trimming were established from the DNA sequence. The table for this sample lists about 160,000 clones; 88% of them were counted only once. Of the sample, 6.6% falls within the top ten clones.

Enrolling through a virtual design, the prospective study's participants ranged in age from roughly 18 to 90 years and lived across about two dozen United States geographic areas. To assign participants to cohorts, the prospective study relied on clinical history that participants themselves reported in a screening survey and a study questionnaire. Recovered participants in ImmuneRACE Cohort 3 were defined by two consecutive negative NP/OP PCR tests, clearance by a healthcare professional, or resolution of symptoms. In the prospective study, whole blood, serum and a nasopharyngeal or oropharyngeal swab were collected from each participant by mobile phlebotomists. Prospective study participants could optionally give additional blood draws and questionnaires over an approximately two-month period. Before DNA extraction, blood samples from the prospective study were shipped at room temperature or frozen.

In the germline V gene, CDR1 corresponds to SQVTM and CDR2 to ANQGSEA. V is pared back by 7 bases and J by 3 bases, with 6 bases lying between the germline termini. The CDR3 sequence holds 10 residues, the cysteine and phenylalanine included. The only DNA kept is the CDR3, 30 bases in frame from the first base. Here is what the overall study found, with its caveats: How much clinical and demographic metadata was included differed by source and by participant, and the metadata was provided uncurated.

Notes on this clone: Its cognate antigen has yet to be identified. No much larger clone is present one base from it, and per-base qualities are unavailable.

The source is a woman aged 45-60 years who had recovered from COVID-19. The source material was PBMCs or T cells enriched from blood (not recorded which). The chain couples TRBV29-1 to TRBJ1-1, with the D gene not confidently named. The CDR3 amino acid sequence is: CSGADTEAFF. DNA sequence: TGCAGCGGGGCAGACACTGAAGCTTTCTTT.